This TCR beta chain came from a study of T-cell memory formation after mild COVID-19. About the study: Largely donor-specific sequence clusters came from two donors.

Germline lookup yields CDR1 MGHRA and CDR2 YSYEKL. This CDR3 comprises 17 residues. J lost 0 bases, V lost 0 bases, and 7 bases had no gene match. The study's findings and limits: A second wave of clones peaked on day 37, and their SARS-CoV-2 specificity went unconfirmed.

The authors produced TCR alpha and TCR beta cDNA libraries with sample barcodes and UMIs by 5'RACE using constant-segment primers. Each CDR3 protein is one row after TCRdb ran MiXCR on the 5' RACE reads. The sample consists of a few hundred thousand distinct CDR3 sequences, around 15% of them appearing once. This clonotype has only a few counts. Antigen specificity is unknown. This clonotype was sampled from a man aged 18 to 29 who had mild COVID-19 (a few samples of this study predate the infection). Cell type and time point are not known. Sequenced input: PBMCs or a T cell subset sorted from them (not recorded which). V usage is TRBV4-1 and J usage is TRBJ1-2; TRBD1 aligns across 7 bases. The CDR3 nucleotides are TGCGCCAGCAGCCAAGATCCCGGGACAGTAGCTAACTATGGCTACACCTTC. Translating gives CASSQDPGTVANYGYTF.